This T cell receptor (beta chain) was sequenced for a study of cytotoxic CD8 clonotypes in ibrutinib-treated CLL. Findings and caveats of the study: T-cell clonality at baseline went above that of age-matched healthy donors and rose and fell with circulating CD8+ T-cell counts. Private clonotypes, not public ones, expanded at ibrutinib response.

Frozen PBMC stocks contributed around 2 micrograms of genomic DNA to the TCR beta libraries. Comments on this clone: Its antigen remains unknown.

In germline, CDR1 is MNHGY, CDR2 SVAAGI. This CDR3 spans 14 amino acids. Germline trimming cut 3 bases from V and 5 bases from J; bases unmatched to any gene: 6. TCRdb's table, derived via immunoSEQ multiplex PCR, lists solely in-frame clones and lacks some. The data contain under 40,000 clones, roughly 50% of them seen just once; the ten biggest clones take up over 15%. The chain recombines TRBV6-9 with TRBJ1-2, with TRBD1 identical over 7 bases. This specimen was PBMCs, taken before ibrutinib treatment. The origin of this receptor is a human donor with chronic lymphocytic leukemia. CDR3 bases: TGTGCCAGCAGTTACGCCCAGGGGGAATATGGCTACACCTTC. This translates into CASSYAQGEYGYTF.